The 21 T cell receptor beta chains listed next were all sequenced from one sample in a study of molecular identifiers for immune sequencing clone quantification. TCRdb fed the PCR reads into MiXCR, producing one record per CDR3 protein. The repertoire holds hundreds of thousands of distinct CDR3 sequences, about 25% seen once, with about 0.8% in the top ten. The sequenced sample was naive CD8+ T cells from blood, with Jurkat cell RNA spiked in. As for subset: FACS-sorted CD8+CD4-CCR7+CD45RA+ naive T cells. Source of these receptors: a human donor in good health. Some libraries in this study had Jurkat cell RNA spiked in.

This clonotype was found a few times. This chain joins TRBV27 and TRBJ2-1; D uncertain. The CDR3 is made up of 16 amino acids. Germline V gene lookup returns CDR1 MNHEY and CDR2 SMNVEV (reference sequence). Trimming removed 2 bases from V and 0 bases from J, with 11 bases in between. Written as DNA, the CDR3 is TGTGCCAGCAGTTTAAAGGGTATGAGCTCCTACAATGAGCAGTTCTTC. This gives the protein CASSLKGMSSYNEQFF.

Worth noting for this clonotype: This likely comes from a read error, as the CDR3 has no conserved phenylalanine or tryptophan at its end. DNA for the CDR3: TGTGCCAGCAGTTACACCTCGAACACTGAAGCTTTCCTT. Encoded protein: CASSYTSNTEAFL. The rearrangement links TRBV6-6 to TRBJ1-1; D is unresolved. This CDR3 is 13 amino acids long. CDR1 and CDR2 from the germline V gene are MNHNY and SVGAGI (reference sequence). V dropped 2 bases and J dropped 1 base, with 5 bases sitting between them.

This clonotype was detected only a few times. The J gene is TRBJ2-7, the V gene TRBV30; possible D gene TRBD1, 5 bases. The germline V gene has CDR1 GTSNPN and CDR2 SVGIG (reference sequence). The CDR3 is 13 residues long. V was pared by 0 bases and J by 1 base, with 7 bases between. In DNA form, the CDR3 reads TGTGCCTGGAGTGTTGACAGTTCCTACGAGCAGTACTTC. Translated, it gives CAWSVDSSYEQYF.

The chain is built from TRBV6-2 or TRBV6-3 and TRBJ2-7, with D possibly being TRBD1 (6 bases). Trimming took 4 bases from V and 3 from J, leaving 10 bases between them. Germline values: CDR1 MNHEY, CDR2 SVGEGT. The CDR3 length is 13 residues. CDR3 loop: CASSSGTIYEQYF. The CDR3 DNA reads as TGTGCCAGCAGTTCCGGGACAATCTACGAGCAGTACTTC.

V is TRBV30 and J is TRBJ2-1, with no clear D. Trimming cost V 1 base and J 7 bases, with 11 bases left between them. CDR1 and CDR2 from the germline V gene are GTSNPN and SVGIG (reference sequence). CDR3 length: 13 residues. CDR3 coding DNA: TGTGCCTGGAGTGCAGCCTCGGCGAATGAGCAGTTCTTC. It codes for CAWSAASANEQFF.

The chain joins TRBV20-1 to TRBJ2-3, with D tentatively TRBD1 (5 bases). In germline, CDR1 is DFQATT, CDR2 SNEGSKA (reference sequence). The CDR3 has 13 amino acids. Trimming pared 3 bases from V and 2 bases from J, leaving 9 bases between. In DNA, the CDR3 is TGCAGTGCTAGGGCAGGACACACAGATACGCAGTATTTT. Protein: CSARAGHTDTQYF.

This clonotype was picked up a small number of times. The rearrangement uses TRBV19 and TRBJ2-7, with a possible D match to TRBD2 (7 bases). Germline loops: CDR1 LNHDA, CDR2 SQIVND (reference sequence). The CDR3 totals 15 residues. Trimming removed 5 bases at V and 2 bases at J, with 16 bases between. The CDR3 DNA reads as TGTGCCAGTAGTCTTTTCGCGGGGGCCCCCTACGAGCAGTACTTC. Translating it yields CASSLFAGAPYEQYF. The entire variable domain, with the rest obtained from reference TRBV19 and TRBJ2-7, is as follows: DGGITQSPKYLFRKEGQNVTLSCEQNLNHDAMYWYRQDPGQGLRLIYYSQIVNDFQKGDIAEGYSVSREKKESFPLTVTSAQKNPTAFYLCASSLFAGAPYEQYFGPGTRLTVT.

Notes on this clonotype: One end of the junction varies from germline; a read error may be responsible. The chain couples TRBV5-6 to TRBJ2-7; D may be TRBD2 (6 bases). Germline V gene lookup returns CDR1 SGHDT and CDR2 YYEEEE. The CDR3 is 16 residues long. In nucleotides, the CDR3 is TGTGCCAGCAGCTTTGGCGCGCGGGGACTCACCTACGAGCAGTGCTTC. This gives the protein CASSFGARGLTYEQCF.

Comments on this clonotype: Germline and junction disagree at one end, which may indicate a read error. The rearrangement joins TRBV19 to TRBJ2-2; 12 nucleotides line up with TRBD1. Germline V gene sequence: CDR1 LNHDA, CDR2 SQIVND (reference sequence). The CDR3 is 21 residues long. CDR3 residues: CASSIVQGQGAWTSDTGELFF. In DNA, the CDR3 is TGTGCCAGTAGTATAGTTCAGGGACAGGGGGCATGGACTAGCGACACTGGGGAGCTGTTTTTT.

At least ten counts were recorded for this clonotype. The rearrangement joins TRBV28 to TRBJ1-1; no firm D call. CDR1 and CDR2 from the germline V gene are MDHEN and SYDVKM. This CDR3 has 14 amino acids. V lost 6 bases and J 3 bases, leaving 14 bases between the germline ends. The CDR3 loop reads CASSLTDGDTEAFF. The CDR3 DNA reads TGTGCCAGCAGCTTAACAGATGGGGACACTGAAGCTTTCTTT. The full variable domain, with the rest looked up from reference TRBV28 and TRBJ1-1, is DVKVTQSSRYLVKRTGEKVFLECVQDMDHENMFWYRQDPGLGLRLIYFSYDVKMKEKGDIPEGYSVSREKKERFSLILESASTNQTSMYLCASSLTDGDTEAFFGQGTRLTVV.

This clonotype was seen more than once but under ten times. This sequence joins TRBV10-3 and TRBJ2-7; D may be TRBD1 or TRBD2 (5 bases each). V dropped 6 bases and J dropped 0 bases, with 15 bases sitting between them. This CDR3 is built from 15 residues. Germline V lookup: CDR1 ENHRY, CDR2 SYGVKD. The CDR3 DNA reads TGTGCCATCAGGGCCGACTGGGGGAACTCCTACGAGCAGTACTTC. Its translation: CAIRADWGNSYEQYF.

On this clonotype itself: With a much larger clone just one base away, this may be a read error. V gene TRBV20-1 combines with J gene TRBJ1-2, with D unclear. Trimming removed 4 bases at V and 5 bases at J, with 8 bases between. The CDR3 runs to 11 residues. Germline V lookup: CDR1 DFQATT, CDR2 SNEGSKA (reference sequence). This CDR3 reads CSANTAYGYTF. CDR3 coding DNA: TGCAGTGCTAATACCGCATATGGCTACACCTTC.

This clonotype has ten or more counts. This chain connects TRBV3-1 to TRBJ2-2; D call uncertain. Trimming shortened V by 0 bases and J by 3 bases, and 5 bases separated the two germline ends. Germline loops: CDR1 LGHDT, CDR2 YNNKEL (reference sequence). This CDR3 is built from 14 residues. The CDR3 DNA reads as TGTGCCAGCAGCCAAGACGTTGACACCGGGGAGCTGTTTTTT. Amino acid sequence: CASSQDVDTGELFF.

The V call is TRBV28, the J call TRBJ2-7, with TRBD1 matching 11 bases. Germline V CDR1 and CDR2: MDHEN, SYDVKM. Unmatched junction bases numbered 3, after V lost 3 bases and J lost 5 bases. This CDR3 contains 14 residues. The CDR3 loop reads CASSFRTGGNEQYF. The CDR3 nucleotides are TGTGCCAGCAGTTTTCGGACAGGGGGCAACGAGCAGTACTTC.

At least ten counts were recorded for this clonotype. CDR3 DNA: TGTGCCAGCAGCCCCATCGGGGGGCCCCTGGACACTGAAGCTTTCTTT. The encoded protein is CASSPIGGPLDTEAFF. The V gene is TRBV7-6, the J gene TRBJ1-1; D is possibly TRBD1 (6 bases). With 5 bases removed from V and 3 bases from J, the gap between germline ends came to 19 bases. The length of the CDR3 is 16 residues. CDR1 is SGHVS and CDR2 is FNYEAQ in the germline V gene.

This clonotype was seen at least ten times. V gene TRBV7-8 combines with J gene TRBJ1-6; D might be TRBD1 (6 bases). The CDR3 is made up of 18 amino acids. Germline V lookup: CDR1 SGHVS, CDR2 FQNEAQ. The V end was cut by 1 base, the J end by 3 bases, with 16 bases between. This chain's CDR3 is CASSLESFWGLYNSPLHF. CDR3 in DNA: TGTGCCAGCAGCTTAGAGTCATTTTGGGGGCTCTATAATTCACCCCTCCACTTT.

A note on this clonotype: This may stem from a read error, because a much larger clone lies one nucleotide away. V is TRBV9 and J is TRBJ2-5; TRBD1 matches at 7 bases. The germline gives CDR1 SGDLS, CDR2 YYNGEE. This CDR3 comprises 17 residues. CDR3: CASSSRDSPGPQEAQYF. CDR3 bases: TGTGCCAGCAGCTCCCGGGACAGCCCCGGTCCCCAAGAGGCCCAGTACTTC.

This clonotype has just a few counts. The genes are TRBV27 and TRBJ2-7; D is unresolved. The CDR3 runs 14 residues. Trimming took off 3 bases at V and 1 base at J, with 10 bases between the two ends. Germline V gene sequence: CDR1 MNHEY, CDR2 SMNVEV (reference sequence). The CDR3 reads CASSLAHTSYEQYF. The CDR3 region has the DNA TGTGCCAGCAGTTTGGCCCACACTTCCTACGAGCAGTACTTC.

This clonotype has at least ten counts. CDR3 amino acids: CASSLAMRGEGSDTQYF. The CDR3 DNA is TGCGCCAGCAGCTTGGCCATGAGGGGGGAAGGCTCAGATACGCAGTATTTT. The chain employs TRBV5-1 and TRBJ2-3; D may match TRBD1 or TRBD2 (6 bases each). This CDR3 spans 17 amino acids. Trimming removed 0 bases at V and 4 bases at J, with 18 bases between. CDR1 and CDR2 (germline): SGHRS, YFSETQ.

The table lists this clonotype with a few counts. This chain joins TRBV13 and TRBJ2-1; 7 bases agree with TRBD2. The V gene's germline CDR1 is PRHDT and CDR2 FYEKMQ (reference sequence). This CDR3 is built from 15 residues. V lost 1 base and J lost 10; bases outside the gene matches: 10. The CDR3 DNA is TGTGCCAGCAGCTTAGATGGCGGGGGAAGGCGAGAGCAGTTCTTC. Its translation is CASSLDGGGRREQFF.

The chain links TRBV19 to TRBJ2-1; D is ambiguous. Trimming stripped 1 base from V and 4 bases from J, with 5 bases between. This CDR3 has 13 amino acids. Germline CDR1 reads LNHDA; CDR2 reads SQIVND (reference sequence). CDR3 amino acids: CASSIALYNEQFF. Here the CDR3 DNA reads TGTGCCAGTAGTATAGCTCTTTACAATGAGCAGTTCTTC. Based on the CDR3 plus reference TRBV19 and TRBJ2-1, the full variable domain is DGGITQSPKYLFRKEGQNVTLSCEQNLNHDAMYWYRQDPGQGLRLIYYSQIVNDFQKGDIAEGYSVSREKKESFPLTVTSAQKNPTAFYLCASSIALYNEQFFGPGTRLTVL.